This entry concerns a single T cell receptor (beta chain). These data come from a study of PD-1 blockade in classical Hodgkin lymphoma. TCRdb keeps only in-frame clones here, not all; method: immunoSEQ multiplex PCR. The repertoire holds roughly 20,000 clones, with approximately 90% as singletons. The time point here: newly diagnosed, previously untreated cHL patient sample. Starting with thawed PBMCs, CD4+ T cells were purified by magnetic negative selection. Germline CDR1 reads KGHSH; CDR2 reads LQKENI. Germline trimming cut 6 bases from V and 8 bases from J; bases unmatched to any gene: 8. CDR3 size: 15 residues.

The receptor comes from a human donor with classical Hodgkin lymphoma. This chain links TRBV18 with TRBJ1-6; TRBD1 agrees at 9 bases. The material sequenced was CD4+ T cells from blood. This CDR3 reads CASSSTGGFDSPLHF. CDR3 nucleotides: TGTGCCAGCTCGTCGACAGGGGGATTTGATTCACCCCTCCACTTT.